The source of this T cell receptor (beta chain) is a study of blood T cells in healthy people across ages. This CDR3 is 14 amino acids long. V trimming: 3 bases; J trimming: 8 bases; junction bases outside the gene matches: 8. The germline CDR1 and CDR2 sequences are MDHEN and SYDVKM. Primers used in a second PCR of roughly 6 to 11 cycles were a sample-barcoded 5' primer and a J-beta primer mix. TCRdb reprocessed the 5' RACE reads via MiXCR and lists one record per CDR3 protein. The data contain over 1,500,000 distinct CDR3 sequences, about 50% of them singletons. This chain joins TRBV28 and TRBJ1-2; TRBD1 agrees at 8 bases. The receptor was isolated from a woman aged 40-49 years in good health. Input material: blood. The CDR3 nucleotides read TGTGCCAGCAGTTTCCTGCAGGGGGCGGGAGGCTACACCTTC. This codes for CASSFLQGAGGYTF.